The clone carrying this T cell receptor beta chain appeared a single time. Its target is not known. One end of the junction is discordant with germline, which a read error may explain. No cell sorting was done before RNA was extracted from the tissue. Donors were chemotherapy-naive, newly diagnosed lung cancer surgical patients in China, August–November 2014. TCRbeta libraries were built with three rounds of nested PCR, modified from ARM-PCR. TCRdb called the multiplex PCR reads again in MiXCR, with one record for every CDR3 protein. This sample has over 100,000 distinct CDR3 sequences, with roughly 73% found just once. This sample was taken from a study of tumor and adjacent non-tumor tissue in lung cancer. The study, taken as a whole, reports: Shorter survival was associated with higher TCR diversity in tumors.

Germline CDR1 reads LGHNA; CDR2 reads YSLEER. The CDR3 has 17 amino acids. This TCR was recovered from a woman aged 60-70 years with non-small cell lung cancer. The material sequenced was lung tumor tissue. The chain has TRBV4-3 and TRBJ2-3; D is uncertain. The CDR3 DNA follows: TGCGCCGGCAGCCAAGATCGCGGACCTAGTAGCACAGATACGCAGTATTTT. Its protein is CAGSQDRGPSSTDTQYF.